The 5 T cell receptor beta chains in this list originate from one sample, sequenced in a study of early T cells in non-severe SARS-CoV-2 infection. Each CDR3 protein is one row after TCRdb ran MiXCR on the 5' RACE reads. The table includes roughly 50,000 distinct CDR3 sequences, 7% to 10% detected once. The sample was whole blood. The source of these receptors is an adult who was a healthcare worker with PCR-confirmed SARS-CoV-2 infection or an uninfected control (not recorded which).

This chain joins TRBV2 and TRBJ1-5; TRBD1 is a possible D gene (6 bases). This CDR3 is 13 amino acids long. The V end lost 3 bases, the J end lost 7 bases, and 10 bases lay between the germline ends. Per germline, CDR1 SNHLY and CDR2 FYNNEI. CDR3 sequence: CASSDEGEQPQHF. CDR3 coding DNA: TGTGCCAGCAGTGATGAGGGGGAGCAGCCCCAGCATTTT.

J is TRBJ1-5 and V is TRBV28, with D hard to call. CDR1 and CDR2 (germline): MDHEN, SYDVKM. V was pared by 5 bases and J by 4 bases, with 6 bases between. This CDR3 is built from 12 residues. CDR3 region: CASSPRNQPQHF. CDR3 nucleotide sequence: TGTGCCAGCAGTCCGAGGAATCAGCCCCAGCATTTT.

At least ten counts were recorded for this clonotype. The rearrangement uses TRBV6-2 or TRBV6-3 and TRBJ2-1; 9 nucleotides match TRBD2. The J segment lost 2 bases and the V segment lost 2 bases, leaving 4 bases of the junction unmatched. There are 16 residues in the CDR3. Germline CDR1 MNHEY, CDR2 SVGEGT. As DNA, the CDR3 is TGTGCCAGCAGTTACCGTCCTAGCGGGACCTACAATGAGCAGTTCTTC. Translated, it gives CASSYRPSGTYNEQFF.

This clonotype has just a few counts. This sequence joins TRBV3-1 and TRBJ2-1; TRBD1 is a possible D gene (7 bases). CDR1 and CDR2 from the germline V gene are LGHDT and YNNKEL (reference sequence). CDR3 length: 18 residues. V was pared by 0 bases and J by 4 bases, with 19 bases between. Written as DNA, the CDR3 is TGTGCCAGCAGCCAAGACTCAGGGGGGCACGGGCATTACAATGAGCAGTTCTTC. Its protein is CASSQDSGGHGHYNEQFF.

The chain carries TRBV20-1 and TRBJ2-3; tentatively, D is TRBD1 (6 bases). Deletions cut 6 bases from V and 3 bases from J, with 16 bases between. Looked up from germline, CDR1 is DFQATT and CDR2 is SNEGSKA (reference sequence). The CDR3 has 14 residues. This CDR3 is CSASIRQETDTQYF. CDR3 DNA sequence: TGCAGTGCCTCAATCCGACAGGAGACAGATACGCAGTATTTT.